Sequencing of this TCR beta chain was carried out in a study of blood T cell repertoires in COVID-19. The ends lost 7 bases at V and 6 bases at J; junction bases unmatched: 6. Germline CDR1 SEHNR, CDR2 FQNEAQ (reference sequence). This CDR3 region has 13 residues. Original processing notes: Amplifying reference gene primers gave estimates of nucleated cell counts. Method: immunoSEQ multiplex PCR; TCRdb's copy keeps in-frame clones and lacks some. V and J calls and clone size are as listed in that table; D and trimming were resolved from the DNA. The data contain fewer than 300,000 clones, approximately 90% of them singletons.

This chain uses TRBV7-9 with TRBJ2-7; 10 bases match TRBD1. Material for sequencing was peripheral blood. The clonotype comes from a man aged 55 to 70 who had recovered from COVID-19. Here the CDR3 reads CASTVTGGAEQYF. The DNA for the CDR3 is TGTGCCAGCACCGTGACAGGGGGCGCCGAGCAGTACTTC.